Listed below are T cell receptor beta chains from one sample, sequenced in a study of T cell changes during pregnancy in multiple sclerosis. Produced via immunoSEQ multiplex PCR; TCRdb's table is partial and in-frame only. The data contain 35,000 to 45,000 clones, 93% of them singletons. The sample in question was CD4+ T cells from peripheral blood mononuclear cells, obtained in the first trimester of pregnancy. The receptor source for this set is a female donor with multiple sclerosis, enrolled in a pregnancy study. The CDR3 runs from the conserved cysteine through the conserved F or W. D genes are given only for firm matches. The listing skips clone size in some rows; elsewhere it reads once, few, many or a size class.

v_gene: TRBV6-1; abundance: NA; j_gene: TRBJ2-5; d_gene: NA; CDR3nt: TGTGCCAGCAGTGGGGTAGCGGGGACAGGGAAAGAGACCCAGTACTTC; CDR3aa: CASSGVAGTGKETQYF
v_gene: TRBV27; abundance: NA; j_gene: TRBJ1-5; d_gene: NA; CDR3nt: TGTGCCAGCAGTTTAGGGGGGGGCAGTCAGCCCCAGCATTTT; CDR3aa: CASSLGGGSQPQHF
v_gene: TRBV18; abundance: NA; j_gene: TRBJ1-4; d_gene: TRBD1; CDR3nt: TGTGCCAGCTCACCAGGGACAGGAATCGAAAAACTGTTTTTT; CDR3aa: CASSPGTGIEKLFF
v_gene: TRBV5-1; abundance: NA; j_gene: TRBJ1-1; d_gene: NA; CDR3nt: TGCGCCAGCAACCCGGGGGCGGGGGACACTGAAGCTTTCTTT; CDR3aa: CASNPGAGDTEAFF
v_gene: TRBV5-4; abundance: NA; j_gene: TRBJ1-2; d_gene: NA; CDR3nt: TGTGCCAGCACTCCTGAGCTAGTGTCCTATGGCTACACCTTC; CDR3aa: CASTPELVSYGYTF
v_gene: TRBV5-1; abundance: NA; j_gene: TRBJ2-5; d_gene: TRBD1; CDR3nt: TGCGCCAGCAGCTTGGAAGGGACAGGGGCGACCCAGTACTTC; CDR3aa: CASSLEGTGATQYF
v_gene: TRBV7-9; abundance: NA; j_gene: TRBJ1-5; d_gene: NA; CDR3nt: TGTGCCAGCAGCTTAGATGGAGGGTTAGGCAATCAGCCCCAGCATTTT; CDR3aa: CASSLDGGLGNQPQHF
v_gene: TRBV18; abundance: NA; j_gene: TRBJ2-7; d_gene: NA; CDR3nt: TGTGCCAGCTCACCAACAAGCTACGAGCAGTACTTC; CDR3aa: CASSPTSYEQYF
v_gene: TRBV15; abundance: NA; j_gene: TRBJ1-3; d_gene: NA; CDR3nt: TGTGCCACCAGCAGTACGAAGGGGGTCCCCACCATATATTTT; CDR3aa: CATSSTKGVPTIYF
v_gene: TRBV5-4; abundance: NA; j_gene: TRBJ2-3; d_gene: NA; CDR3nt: TGTGCCAGCAGCTTGGGGTTGACGGGGGTGACAGATACGCAGTATTTT; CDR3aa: CASSLGLTGVTDTQYF
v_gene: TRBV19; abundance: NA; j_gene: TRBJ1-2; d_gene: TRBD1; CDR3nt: TGTGCCAGTACTAGAGACAGGGTTGATGGCTACACCTTC; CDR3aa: CASTRDRVDGYTF
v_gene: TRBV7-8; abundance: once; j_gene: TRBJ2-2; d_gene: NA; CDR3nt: TGTGCCAGCAGTTGGGGGCCGGACACCGGGGAGCTGTTTTTT; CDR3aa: CASSWGPDTGELFF
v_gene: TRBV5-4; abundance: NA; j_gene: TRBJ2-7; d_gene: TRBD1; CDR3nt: TGTGCCAGCAGCTCCAAGGACAGGGGTTTCAACGAGCAGTACTTC; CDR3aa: CASSSKDRGFNEQYF
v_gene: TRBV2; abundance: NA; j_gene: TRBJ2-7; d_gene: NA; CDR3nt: TGTGCCAGCTATCCGGGTGGTGGCGCCTTAAACGAGCAGTACTTC; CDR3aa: CASYPGGGALNEQYF
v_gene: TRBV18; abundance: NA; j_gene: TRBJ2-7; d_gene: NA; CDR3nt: TGTGCCAGCTCACCAGAGCAGCGGCCGACCTACGAGCAGTACTTC; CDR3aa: CASSPEQRPTYEQYF
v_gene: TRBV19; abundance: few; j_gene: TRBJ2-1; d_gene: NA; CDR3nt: TGTGCCAGTAGCAGAGGCTGGACAGACATCTCCTACAATGAGCAGTTCTTC; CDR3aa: CASSRGWTDISYNEQFF
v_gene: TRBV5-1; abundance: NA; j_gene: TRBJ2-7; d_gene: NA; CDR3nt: TGCGCCAGCAGCTTGGTCTGGGCTAGCTCCTCCTACGAGCAGTACTTC; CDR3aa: CASSLVWASSSYEQYF
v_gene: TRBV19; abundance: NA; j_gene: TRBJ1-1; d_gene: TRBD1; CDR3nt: TGTGCCAGTAGTCCCCGAGGCAGGGGGATCAGCCGGGGGAACACTGAAGCTTTCTTT; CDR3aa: CASSPRGRGISRGNTEAFF
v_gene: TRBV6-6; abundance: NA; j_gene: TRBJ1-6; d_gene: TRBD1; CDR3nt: TGTGCCAGCAGGAACCGGGACAGGGGACTTGGATCACCCCTCCACTTT; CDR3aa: CASRNRDRGLGSPLHF
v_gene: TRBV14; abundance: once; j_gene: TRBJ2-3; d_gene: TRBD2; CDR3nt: TGTGCCAGCAGCCAACCCTCTCGTATGACTAGCGGGCACACAGATACGCAGTATTTT; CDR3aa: CASSQPSRMTSGHTDTQYF
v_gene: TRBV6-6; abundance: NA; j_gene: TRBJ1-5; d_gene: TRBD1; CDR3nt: TGTGCCACAATTATACAGGGGACAAATCGGCCCCAGCATTTT; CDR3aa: CATIIQGTNRPQHF
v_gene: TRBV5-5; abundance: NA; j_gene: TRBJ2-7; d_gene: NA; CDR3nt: TGTGCCAGCAGCATCAGGGGGACTCCTAGCGAGCAGTACTTC; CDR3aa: CASSIRGTPSEQYF
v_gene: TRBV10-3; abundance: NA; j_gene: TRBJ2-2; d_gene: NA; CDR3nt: TGTGCCATCAGGGGAACTGGGGCGGACACCGGGGAGCTGTTTTTT; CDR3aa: CAIRGTGADTGELFF
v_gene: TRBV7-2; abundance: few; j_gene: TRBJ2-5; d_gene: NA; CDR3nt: TGTGCCAGCAGCTTGTCGTACCAAGAGACCCAGTACTTC; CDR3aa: CASSLSYQETQYF
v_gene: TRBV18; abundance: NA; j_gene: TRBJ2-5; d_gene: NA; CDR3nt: TGTGCCAGCTCACCGGCCTCCCAAGAGACCCAGTACTTC; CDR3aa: CASSPASQETQYF
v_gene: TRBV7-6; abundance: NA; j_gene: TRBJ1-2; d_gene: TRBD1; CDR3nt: TGTGCCTCCGGACAGGAGATATACTATGGCTACACCTTC; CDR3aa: CASGQEIYYGYTF
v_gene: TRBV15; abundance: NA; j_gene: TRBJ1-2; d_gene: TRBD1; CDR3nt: TGTGCCACCAGCAGGGGTACAGGGGGCTCTAACTATGGCTACACCTTC; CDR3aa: CATSRGTGGSNYGYTF
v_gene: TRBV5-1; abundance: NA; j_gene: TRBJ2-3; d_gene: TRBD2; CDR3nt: TGCGCCAGTGCGGCTAGCGGGGGCACAGATACGCAGTATTTT; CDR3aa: CASAASGGTDTQYF
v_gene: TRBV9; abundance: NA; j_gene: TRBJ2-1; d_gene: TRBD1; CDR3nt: TGTGCCAGCAGCGCACGACAGGGGTCCTACAATGAGCAGTTCTTC; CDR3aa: CASSARQGSYNEQFF
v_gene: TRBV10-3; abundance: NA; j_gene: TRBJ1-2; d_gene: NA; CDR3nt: TGTGCCATCAGCCAAACAAAAAACTATGGCTACACCTTC; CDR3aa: CAISQTKNYGYTF
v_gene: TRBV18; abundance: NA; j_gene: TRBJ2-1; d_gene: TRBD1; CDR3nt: TGTGCCAGCTCACCCCGACAGGGGGACTACAATGAGCAGTTCTTC; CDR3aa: CASSPRQGDYNEQFF
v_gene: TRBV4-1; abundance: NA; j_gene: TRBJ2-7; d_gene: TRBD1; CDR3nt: TGCGCCAGCAGCCAAGCCGGGACAGGGCTCTACGAGCAGTACTTC; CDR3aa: CASSQAGTGLYEQYF
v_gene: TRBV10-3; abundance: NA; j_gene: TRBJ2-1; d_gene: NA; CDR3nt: TGTGCCATCAGTGAACAGGTAGCAGGGCCCAATGAGCAGTTCTTC; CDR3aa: CAISEQVAGPNEQFF
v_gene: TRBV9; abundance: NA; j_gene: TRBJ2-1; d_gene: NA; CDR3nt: TGTGCCAGCAGCGTCTCTTCTGACAGGTCTGAGCAGTTCTTC; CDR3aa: CASSVSSDRSEQFF
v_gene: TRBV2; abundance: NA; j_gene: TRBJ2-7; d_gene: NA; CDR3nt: TGTGCCAGCAGTTTTCCGGGACAACCCTACGAGCAGTACTTC; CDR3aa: CASSFPGQPYEQYF
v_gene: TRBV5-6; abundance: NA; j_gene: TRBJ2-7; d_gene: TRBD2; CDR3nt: TGTGCCAGCAGCTCTTGGACTAGCGGGGTTGGAGGGCAGTACTTC; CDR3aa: CASSSWTSGVGGQYF
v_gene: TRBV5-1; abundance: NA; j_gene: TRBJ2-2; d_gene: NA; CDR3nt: TGCGCCAGCAGAGGCAGGGGCAACACCGGGGAGCTGTTTTTT; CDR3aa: CASRGRGNTGELFF
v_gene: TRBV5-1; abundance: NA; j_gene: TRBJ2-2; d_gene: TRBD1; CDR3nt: TGCGCCAGCAGCTTGGGACAGGGGATCTTCACCGGGGAGCTGTTTTTT; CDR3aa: CASSLGQGIFTGELFF
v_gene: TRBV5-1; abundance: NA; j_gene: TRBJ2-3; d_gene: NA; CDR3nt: TGCGCCAGCAGCTTAAACCCGGGACATATAACAACAGATACGCAGTATTTT; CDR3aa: CASSLNPGHITTDTQYF
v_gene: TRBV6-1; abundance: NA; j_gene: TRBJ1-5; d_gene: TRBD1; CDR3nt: TGTGCCAGTTCCGGGACAGGGAATATTCAGCCCCAGCATTTT; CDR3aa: CASSGTGNIQPQHF
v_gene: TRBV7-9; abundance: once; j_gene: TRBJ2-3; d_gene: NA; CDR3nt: TGTGCCAGCAGCGCCGGGTTCGACAGCACAGATACGCAGTATTTT; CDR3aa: CASSAGFDSTDTQYF